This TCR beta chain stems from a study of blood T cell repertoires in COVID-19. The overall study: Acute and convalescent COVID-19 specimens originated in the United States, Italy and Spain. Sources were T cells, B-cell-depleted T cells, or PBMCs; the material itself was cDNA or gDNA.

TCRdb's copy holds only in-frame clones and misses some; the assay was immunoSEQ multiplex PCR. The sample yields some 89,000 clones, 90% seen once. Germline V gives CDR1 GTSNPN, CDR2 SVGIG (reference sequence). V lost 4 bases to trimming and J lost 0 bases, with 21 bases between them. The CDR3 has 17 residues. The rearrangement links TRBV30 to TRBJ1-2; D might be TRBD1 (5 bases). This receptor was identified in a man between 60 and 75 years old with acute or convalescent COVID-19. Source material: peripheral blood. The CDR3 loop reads CAWILPTLTGANYGYTF. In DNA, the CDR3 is TGTGCCTGGATCCTCCCAACCTTAACAGGAGCTAACTATGGCTACACCTTC.